The 2 T cell receptor beta chains below were found in one sample sequenced in a study of blood T cell repertoires in COVID-19. The method was immunoSEQ multiplex PCR; TCRdb's version includes in-frame clones alone and lacks a portion of them. The sample has about 260,000 clones, approximately 87% seen once. Sequenced: peripheral blood. The receptors come from a woman aged 35 to 49 who had recovered from COVID-19.

This chain joins TRBV21-1 and TRBJ1-5. TRBV21-1 is assigned pseudogene status. CDR3 length: 15 amino acids. Written as DNA, the CDR3 is TGTGCCAGCAGCAAAGGAGGACTGAGCAATCAGCCCCAGCATTTT. Protein product: CASSKGGLSNQPQHF.

The chain joins TRBV9 to TRBJ2-5; TRBD2 agrees at 13 bases. The germline CDR1 and CDR2 sequences are SGDLS and YYNGEE. The CDR3 is made up of 16 amino acids. Trimming at V came to 3 bases and at J to 3 bases, leaving 5 bases not matched to a gene. The CDR3 nucleotides are TGTGCCAGCAGCGGCGGGACTAGCGGGGCCGAAGAGACCCAGTACTTC. Translated: CASSGGTSGAEETQYF. Drawing the rest from reference TRBV9 and TRBJ2-5, the complete variable domain is DSGVTQTPKHLITATGQRVTLRCSPRSGDLSVYWYQQSLDQGLQFLIQYYNGEERAKGNILERFSAQQFPDLHSELNLSSLELGDSALYFCASSGGTSGAEETQYFGPGTRLLVL.